This T cell receptor (beta chain) was found in a study of cytomegalovirus exposure and HLA in healthy donors. The overall study: Of the donors genotyped, several hundred in all, about 81% fell in the Caucasian-associated ancestry cluster. Study-wide results and limits: Cytomegalovirus-associated TCR beta chains were listed, numbering over 150. A later analysis found common viral pathogens apparently linked to several of the most significant clusters.

Amplification used 60 Vbeta primers and 13 Jbeta primers. Using immunoSEQ multiplex PCR, the repertoire was profiled, and TCRdb retains in-frame clones only, with some absent. The sample includes some 55,000 clones. Germline V CDR1 and CDR2: MDHEN, SYDVKM. The V end lost 1 base, the J end lost 2 bases, and 6 bases lay between the germline ends. This CDR3 region has 13 residues. Turning to this clone: Its cognate antigen is unknown.

The rearrangement uses TRBV28 and TRBJ2-7, with D perhaps matching TRBD2 (5 bases). This clonotype was obtained from a man in his late teens or twenties in good health and CMV-seropositive. The sample comprised PBMCs. The CDR3: CASSLSRAYEQYF. The CDR3 DNA reads TGTGCCAGCAGTTTATCGAGGGCCTACGAGCAGTACTTC. Full variable domain (outside the CDR3, taken from reference TRBV28 and TRBJ2-7): DVKVTQSSRYLVKRTGEKVFLECVQDMDHENMFWYRQDPGLGLRLIYFSYDVKMKEKGDIPEGYSVSREKKERFSLILESASTNQTSMYLCASSLSRAYEQYFGPGTRLTVT.